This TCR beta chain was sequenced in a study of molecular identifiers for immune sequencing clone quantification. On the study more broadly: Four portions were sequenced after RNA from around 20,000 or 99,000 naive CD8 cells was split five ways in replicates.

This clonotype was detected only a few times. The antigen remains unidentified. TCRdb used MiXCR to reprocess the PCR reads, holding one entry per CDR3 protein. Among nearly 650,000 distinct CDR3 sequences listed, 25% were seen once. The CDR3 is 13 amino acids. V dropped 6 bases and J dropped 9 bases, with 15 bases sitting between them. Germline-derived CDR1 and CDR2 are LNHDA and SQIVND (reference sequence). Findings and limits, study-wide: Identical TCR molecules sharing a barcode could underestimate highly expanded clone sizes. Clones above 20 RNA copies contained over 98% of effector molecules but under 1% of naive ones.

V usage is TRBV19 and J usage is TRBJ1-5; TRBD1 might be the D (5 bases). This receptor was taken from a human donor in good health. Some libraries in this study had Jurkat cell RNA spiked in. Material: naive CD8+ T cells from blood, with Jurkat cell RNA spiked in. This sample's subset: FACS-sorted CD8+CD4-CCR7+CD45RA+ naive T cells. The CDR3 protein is CASSLGGGRPQHF. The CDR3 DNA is TGTGCCAGTAGCCTCGGGGGTGGCCGGCCCCAGCATTTT.